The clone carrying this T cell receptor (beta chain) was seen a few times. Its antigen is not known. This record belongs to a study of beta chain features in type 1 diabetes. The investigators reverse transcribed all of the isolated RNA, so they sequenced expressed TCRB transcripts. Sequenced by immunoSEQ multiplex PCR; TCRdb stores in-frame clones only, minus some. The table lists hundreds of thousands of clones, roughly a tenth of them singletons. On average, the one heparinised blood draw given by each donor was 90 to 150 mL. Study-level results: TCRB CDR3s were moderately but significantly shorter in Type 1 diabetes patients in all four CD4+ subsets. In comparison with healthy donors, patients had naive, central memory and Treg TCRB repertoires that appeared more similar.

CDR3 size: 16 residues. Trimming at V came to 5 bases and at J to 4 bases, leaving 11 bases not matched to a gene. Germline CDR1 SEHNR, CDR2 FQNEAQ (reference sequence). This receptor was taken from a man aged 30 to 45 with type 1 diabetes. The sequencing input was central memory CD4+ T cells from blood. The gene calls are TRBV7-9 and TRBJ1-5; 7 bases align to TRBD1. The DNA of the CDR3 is TGTGCCAGCAGCATGACCGGGACAGAATTGAATCAGCCCCAGCATTTT. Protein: CASSMTGTELNQPQHF.